A selection of T cell receptor beta chains follows, all from one sample in a study of human T cells and chemical hapten exposure. From the RACE reads, TCRdb called clonotypes with MiXCR, one entry per CDR3 protein. The profile covers tens of thousands of distinct CDR3 sequences, with 6.7% appearing a single time and over 1.5% taken by the ten largest. Sequences were derived from whole blood, sampled in connection with sensitization to the hapten diphenylcyclopropenone (DPC). The receptors shown here come from a woman in her 30s with alopecia areata. Some clones in this sample may be carry-over from other donors' samples. Both conserved end residues are part of each CDR3. A D gene is named only where the DNA matches it firmly. Clone size is not always given. Where it is, it says once, few, many or a class for expanded clones.

abundance	d_gene	v_gene	j_gene	CDR3aa	CDR3nt
many	TRBD1	TRBV20-1	TRBJ1-4	CSARGTGVEKLFF	TGCAGTGCCAGAGGGACAGGGGTTGAAAAACTGTTTTTT
many	-	TRBV12-3/TRBV12-4	TRBJ2-3	CASSFYLTKETDTQYF	TGTGCCAGCAGTTTCTACCTGACTAAGGAGACAGATACGCAGTATTTT
few	TRBD1	TRBV7-9	TRBJ1-2	CASSLYITGDGYGYTF	TGTGCCAGCAGCTTGTACATTACAGGGGATGGCTATGGCTACACCTTC
-	-	TRBV12-3/TRBV12-4	TRBJ1-3	CASSPSTGYSGNTIYF	TGTGCCAGCAGCCCATCCACAGGTTACTCTGGAAACACCATATATTTT
many	-	TRBV5-1	TRBJ1-1	CASSLNSRNQNTEAFF	TGCGCCAGCAGCTTGAATAGTAGGAACCAGAACACTGAAGCTTTCTTT
few	-	TRBV27	TRBJ1-2	CASSSVIRGGWNYGYTF	TGTGCCAGCAGTTCGGTTATTCGAGGAGGTTGGAACTATGGCTACACCTTC
many	-	TRBV30	TRBJ2-2	CAWGEDSRNTGELFF	TGTGCCTGGGGAGAGGACAGTCGAAACACCGGGGAGCTGTTTTTT
many	-	TRBV3-1	TRBJ2-1	CASSQLDQATYNEQFF	TGTGCCAGCAGCCAGTTGGACCAGGCCACCTACAATGAGCAGTTCTTC
few	-	TRBV20-1	TRBJ1-1	CSARYRGGRGRTEAFF	TGCAGTGCTAGATATCGGGGGGGACGTGGCAGGACTGAAGCTTTCTTT
many	-	TRBV4-2	TRBJ1-4	CASSQPLQGEKLFF	TGTGCCAGCAGCCAACCCCTTCAAGGTGAAAAACTGTTTTTT
few	-	TRBV20-1	TRBJ1-6	CSASPGGGPNSPLHF	TGCAGTGCTAGTCCCGGTGGTGGGCCCAATTCACCCCTCCACTTT
-	-	TRBV25-1	TRBJ2-3	CVSSGTADTQYF	TGTGTCAGCAGTGGAACGGCAGATACGCAGTATTTT
many	-	TRBV6-5	TRBJ2-1	CASSYSRLDEQFF	TGTGCCAGCAGTTATTCAAGACTAGATGAGCAGTTCTTC
few	TRBD1	TRBV11-1	TRBJ2-1	CASSLARTGEQFF	TGTGCCAGCAGCTTAGCTAGGACAGGGGAACAGTTCTTC
-	TRBD2	TRBV19	TRBJ2-7	CASSVGGGLSEQYF	TGTGCCAGTAGTGTTGGCGGGGGATTAAGCGAGCAGTACTTC
many	-	TRBV7-6	TRBJ2-5	CASSERPGQETQYF	TGTGCCAGCAGCGAGCGGCCAGGACAAGAGACCCAGTACTTC
many	-	TRBV3-1	TRBJ1-3	CASSRDRNFGNTIYF	TGTGCCAGCAGCCGCGACAGGAACTTTGGAAACACCATATATTTT
many	-	TRBV6-5	TRBJ1-2	CASSYDRRGRGYTF	TGTGCCAGCAGTTACGACAGAAGGGGGAGAGGCTACACCTTC
many	-	TRBV6-5	TRBJ1-6	CASSYWGGGGENSPLHF	TGTGCCAGCAGTTATTGGGGCGGGGGAGGGGAAAACTCACCCCTCCACTTT
many	-	TRBV5-4	TRBJ2-3	CASSLVRERTDTQYF	TGTGCCAGCAGCTTGGTTCGGGAGAGAACAGATACGCAGTATTTT
many	TRBD2	TRBV7-8	TRBJ2-3	CASSLGRSAGGTDTQYF	TGTGCCAGCAGCTTAGGGCGGTCAGCGGGGGGGACAGATACGCAGTATTTT
few	-	TRBV19	TRBJ2-3	CAISPGAIGVVGSTDTQYF	TGTGCCATTTCACCGGGGGCGATCGGTGTGGTTGGCTCGACAGATACGCAGTATTTT
few	-	TRBV29-1	TRBJ2-1	CSVRGGGPPGNEQFF	TGCAGCGTGCGGGGAGGGGGGCCCCCGGGGAATGAGCAGTTCTTC
many	TRBD2	TRBV5-6	TRBJ2-2	CASSPRTSGVTGELFF	TGTGCCAGCAGCCCGAGGACTAGCGGGGTCACCGGGGAGCTGTTTTTT
few	-	TRBV3-1	TRBJ1-6	CASSLAVYSPLHF	TGTGCCAGCAGCCTAGCCGTTTATTCACCCCTCCACTTT
many	-	TRBV4-1	TRBJ1-1	CASSQDLFSQRAFF	TGCGCCAGCAGCCAAGATCTTTTTAGCCAGCGGGCTTTCTTT
few	-	TRBV18	TRBJ1-6	CASSPYHNSPLHF	TGTGCCAGCTCACCATACCATAATTCACCCCTCCACTTT
many	-	TRBV12-3/TRBV12-4	TRBJ1-5	CASSPLGVTDQPQHF	TGTGCCAGCAGCCCATTAGGGGTTACAGATCAGCCCCAGCATTTT
many	-	TRBV7-2	TRBJ2-5	CASSLGPRPTETQYF	TGTGCCAGCAGCTTAGGTCCCCGGCCCACAGAGACCCAGTACTTC
many	-	TRBV30	TRBJ1-1	CAWKVTFWDLAFF	TGTGCCTGGAAAGTAACGTTCTGGGATCTCGCTTTCTTT
few	TRBD1	TRBV5-1	TRBJ2-1	CASSFWTGTYNEQFF	TGCGCCAGCAGCTTCTGGACAGGCACCTACAATGAGCAGTTCTTC
many	-	TRBV3-1	TRBJ2-3	CASSPEGLALADTQYF	TGTGCCAGCAGCCCAGAGGGGCTAGCTTTGGCAGATACGCAGTATTTT
many	TRBD1	TRBV14	TRBJ1-2	CASTPLGRQGNDGYTF	TGTGCCAGCACCCCCCTGGGCAGACAGGGTAACGATGGCTACACCTTC
-	TRBD1	TRBV15	TRBJ1-4	CATSRDRGQGGEKLFF	TGTGCCACCAGCAGAGATCGGGGACAGGGAGGAGAAAAACTGTTTTTT
many	TRBD2	TRBV20-1	TRBJ2-2	CSAVRGDRTGELFF	TGCAGTGCTGTTCGGGGGGACCGCACCGGGGAGCTGTTTTTT
many	-	TRBV5-5	TRBJ1-5	CASSLEGMGGQPQHF	TGTGCCAGCAGCTTGGAAGGGATGGGAGGTCAGCCCCAGCATTTT
many	TRBD2	TRBV20-1	TRBJ2-3	CSAPALAENSDTQYF	TGCAGTGCTCCGGCTCTAGCGGAGAATTCAGATACGCAGTATTTT